A single sample is the source of the 30 T cell receptor beta chains below, sequenced in a study of blood T cell repertoires in COVID-19 (dated by TCRdb to about 2020). Library preparation used the immunoSEQ multiplex PCR assay. Not all clones reach the TCRdb copy of this immuneACCESS table, which keeps in-frame sequences only. Checked studies attribute under half of the gap to unresolved V genes and leave the rest unexplained. Across this sample there are 300,000 or so clones, with 65% to 90% seen only once. The ten largest make up roughly 4.2% of the sample. The sample comprised PBMCs or T cells enriched from blood (not recorded which). These receptors were obtained from a woman in her forties with acute COVID-19.

The chain carries TRBV2 and TRBJ2-3, with 11 bases aligning to TRBD2. J lost 4 bases, V lost 2 bases, and 2 bases had no gene match. In germline, CDR1 is SNHLY, CDR2 FYNNEI. This CDR3 is built from 15 residues. CDR3 nucleotide sequence: TGTGCCAGCAGTGAATTAGCGGGAGGGCCAGATACGCAGTATTTT. It yields the protein CASSELAGGPDTQYF.

In its sample, this clone was seen once. This chain uses TRBV12-5 with TRBJ2-6; D is unclear. The ends were cut back, 5 bases at V and 0 bases at J, with 2 bases in the middle. Germline assignment: CDR1 LGHNT and CDR2 FRNRAP. This CDR3 comprises 13 residues. In DNA, the CDR3 is TGTGCTAGTGGTCTCTCTGGGGCCAACGTCCTGACTTTC. Translated, it gives CASGLSGANVLTF.

This chain links TRBV5-1 with TRBJ2-1; 8 nucleotides match TRBD1. Germline V CDR1 and CDR2: SGHRS, YFSETQ. J was trimmed by 9 bases and V by 5 bases; bases with no gene match: 10. The CDR3 contains 14 residues. DNA for the CDR3: TGCGCCAGCAGTTCCCCGACAGGGGACAGTGAGCAGTTCTTC. This codes for CASSSPTGDSEQFF.

The chain joins TRBV6-5 to TRBJ2-7; TRBD1 agrees at 9 bases. The V and J ends lost 7 bases and 4 bases, in that order; junction bases with no gene match: 8. The CDR3 is 14 residues long. Germline-derived CDR1 and CDR2 are MNHEY and SVGAGI. The CDR3 nucleotides read TGTGCCAGCATCCCCGGACAGGGGTTGTACGAGCAGTACTTC. Encoded protein: CASIPGQGLYEQYF.

This sequence joins TRBV6-2 or TRBV6-3 and TRBJ2-3, with 12 nucleotides matching TRBD2. The junction had 10 bases not matched to a gene; V was cut back by 3 bases and J by 3 bases. The CDR3 is 18 residues long. Per germline, CDR1 MNHEY and CDR2 SVGEGT. The chain's CDR3 is CASSYKYTSGGLTDTQYF. In DNA, the CDR3 is TGTGCCAGCAGTTATAAATATACTAGCGGGGGGTTAACAGATACGCAGTATTTT.

V and J are TRBV27 and TRBJ2-7, with TRBD1 identical over 8 bases. Germline V gene lookup returns CDR1 MNHEY and CDR2 SMNVEV (reference sequence). V gave up 3 bases and J gave up 2 bases; unmatched junction bases: 6. This CDR3 is 15 amino acids long. The CDR3 loop reads CASSLGSTGAYEQYF. CDR3 bases: TGTGCCAGCAGTTTGGGGTCGACAGGGGCCTACGAGCAGTACTTC.

The V call is TRBV10-3, the J call TRBJ2-3, with 8 bases fitting TRBD1. Trimming at V came to 4 bases and at J to 0 bases, leaving 9 bases not matched to a gene. CDR1 is ENHRY and CDR2 is SYGVKD in the germline V gene. There are 17 residues in the CDR3. CDR3 sequence reads: CAISGQGQGPSTDTQYF. CDR3 bases: TGTGCCATCAGTGGACAAGGACAGGGTCCTAGCACAGATACGCAGTATTTT.

The chain links TRBV11-2 to TRBJ2-3, with D hard to call. Looked up from germline, CDR1 is SGHAT and CDR2 is FQNNGV. The CDR3 runs to 16 residues. Between the trimmed V and J ends, which lost 2 bases and 1 base, there was a span of 13 bases. CDR3: CASSLFEQIGTDTQYF. The DNA of the CDR3 is TGTGCCAGCAGCTTATTCGAACAGATCGGCACAGATACGCAGTATTTT.

The chain employs TRBV10-3 and TRBJ2-7; 11 bases are a match to TRBD1. Germline trimming cut 10 bases from V and 0 bases from J; bases unmatched to any gene: 11. The CDR3 consists of 16 residues. Germline CDR1 reads ENHRY; CDR2 reads SYGVKD. The DNA of the CDR3 is TGTGCCACTAACTCCCCGGACAGGGGGCACTCCTACGAGCAGTACTTC. It codes for CATNSPDRGHSYEQYF.

V gene TRBV28 combines with J gene TRBJ2-1, with 8 positions matching TRBD2. Unmatched junction bases numbered 15, after V lost 6 bases and J lost 8 bases. Per the germline V gene, CDR1 is MDHEN and CDR2 is SYDVKM. The CDR3 is 16 amino acids. The CDR3 loop is CASSSPSGSHGHEQFF. The CDR3 DNA reads as TGTGCCAGCAGCTCCCCCAGCGGGAGTCACGGGCATGAGCAGTTCTTC.

The chain joins TRBV7-2 to TRBJ2-2, with 8 nucleotides matching TRBD1. This CDR3 spans 14 amino acids. Losses at the gene ends were 6 bases for V and 3 bases for J; bases not matched to a gene: 3. Germline V lookup: CDR1 SGHTA, CDR2 FQGNSA. Written as DNA, the CDR3 is TGTGCCAGCAGGTCGACAGGGGACACCGGGGAGCTGTTTTTT. This encodes CASRSTGDTGELFF.

The rearrangement links TRBV4-2 to TRBJ1-2; D is unresolved. Germline loops: CDR1 LGHNA, CDR2 YNFKEQ. The CDR3 is 14 amino acids. Trimming took off 1 base at V and 2 bases at J, with 8 bases between the two ends. The CDR3 nucleotides are TGTGCCAGCAGCCAAGTCGAGGAGAACTATGGCTACACCTTC. Its protein product is CASSQVEENYGYTF.

The chain links TRBV18 to TRBJ2-1; 9 positions agree with TRBD2. The CDR3 runs 15 residues. Germline V lookup: CDR1 KGHSH, CDR2 LQKENI. Trimming removed 3 bases from V and 10 bases from J; junction bases left unmatched: 10. CDR3 sequence: CASSPSAGGPREQFF. CDR3 bases: TGTGCCAGCTCACCTTCCGCGGGGGGGCCTCGAGAGCAGTTCTTC.

This chain joins TRBV7-2 and TRBJ2-1; 7 bases match TRBD1. CDR1 SGHTA and CDR2 FQGNSA come from the germline V gene. This CDR3 comprises 15 residues. V dropped 4 bases and J dropped 6; count of bases not matched to a gene: 9. Here the CDR3 reads CASSSTRNRGNEQFF. The CDR3 DNA is TGTGCCAGCAGCTCAACCCGTAACAGGGGCAATGAGCAGTTCTTC.

The chain couples TRBV4-2 to TRBJ1-6, with D uncertain. V dropped 1 base and J dropped 7 bases, with 14 bases sitting between them. This CDR3 contains 16 residues. CDR1 is LGHNA and CDR2 is YNFKEQ in the germline V gene. The CDR3 here is CASSQVKSVGNSPLHF. For the CDR3, the DNA is TGTGCCAGCAGCCAAGTCAAAAGTGTGGGCAATTCACCCCTCCACTTT.

V is TRBV11-2 and J is TRBJ2-1, with 10 bases matching TRBD1. Germline V gives CDR1 SGHAT, CDR2 FQNNGV. The CDR3 is 13 amino acids. Trimming cost V 6 bases and J 14 bases; bases outside gene matches: 10. Written as DNA, the CDR3 is TGTGCCAGCAGGCCGACAGGGGGCGGAATTAAGTTCTTC. This codes for CASRPTGGGIKFF.

This clone was found once. This chain connects TRBV9 to TRBJ2-3; 8 nucleotides match TRBD2. The ends lost 7 bases at V and 1 base at J; junction bases unmatched: 5. Germline assignment: CDR1 SGDLS and CDR2 YYNGEE. The length of the CDR3 is 14 residues. The CDR3 region is CASGRAGGTDTQYF. CDR3 bases: TGTGCCAGCGGTAGAGCGGGGGGCACAGATACGCAGTATTTT. Complete variable domain (other parts from reference TRBV9 and TRBJ2-3): DSGVTQTPKHLITATGQRVTLRCSPRSGDLSVYWYQQSLDQGLQFLIQYYNGEERAKGNILERFSAQQFPDLHSELNLSSLELGDSALYFCASGRAGGTDTQYFGPGTRLTVL.

The V call is TRBV27, the J call TRBJ2-1; 8 bases match TRBD2. This CDR3 is 20 amino acids long. The germline V gene has CDR1 MNHEY and CDR2 SMNVEV (reference sequence). The trim removed 1 base at V and 10 bases at J, leaving 24 bases unmatched. CDR3 in amino acids: CASSLYMGKRGIDLSVEQFF. CDR3 DNA: TGTGCCAGCAGTTTATATATGGGTAAGCGGGGGATCGACCTCAGCGTGGAGCAGTTCTTC.

The V gene is TRBV11-3, the J gene TRBJ1-6; possibly TRBD1 for D (6 bases). Germline V lookup: CDR1 SGHNT, CDR2 YENEEA. The CDR3 extends over 16 amino acids. Deletions cut 0 bases from V and 7 bases from J, with 13 bases between. CDR3 nucleotides: TGTGCCAGCAGCTTAGATAAGGGGGGGGGAAATTCACCCCTCCACTTT. Translating it yields CASSLDKGGGNSPLHF.

The chain employs TRBV25-1 and TRBJ2-1; 9 bases match TRBD1. CDR3 length: 14 amino acids. In germline, CDR1 is MGHDK, CDR2 SYGVNS. Losses at the gene ends were 6 bases for V and 8 bases for J; bases not matched to a gene: 8. The CDR3 region has the DNA TGTGCCAGCAGGCTGGGACAGGGTAGGGATGAGCAGTTCTTC. This translates into CASRLGQGRDEQFF.

This chain connects TRBV12-3 or TRBV12-4 to TRBJ1-1; 10 nucleotides match TRBD1. V trimming: 6 bases; J trimming: 12 bases; junction bases outside the gene matches: 7. The CDR3 is made up of 12 amino acids. CDR3 residues: CASSPDRGMSFF. CDR3 nucleotides: TGTGCCAGCAGCCCGGACAGGGGGATGTCTTTCTTT.

V usage is TRBV19 and J usage is TRBJ1-5, with 7 bases identical to TRBD1. CDR3 length: 13 residues. Germline V gene data show CDR1 as LNHDA and CDR2 as SQIVND (reference sequence). Trimming removed 5 bases from V and 4 bases from J; junction bases left unmatched: 2. CDR3: CASSDRVNQPQHF. CDR3 bases: TGTGCCAGTAGTGACAGGGTTAATCAGCCCCAGCATTTT.

The CDR3 reads CASSRAEDGGSSYEQYF. CDR3 sequence (DNA): TGCGCCAGCAGCCGCGCCGAGGATGGCGGGAGCTCCTACGAGCAGTACTTC. The V and J genes are TRBV4-1 and TRBJ2-7; 7 bases align to TRBD2. Germline V gives CDR1 MGHRA, CDR2 YSYEKL. V lost 4 bases and J lost 0; bases outside the gene matches: 12. The length of the CDR3 is 17 residues.

The chain combines TRBV4-3 with TRBJ1-1; D possibly corresponds to TRBD1 (5 bases). V lost 5 bases to trimming and J lost 0 bases, with 10 bases between them. The CDR3 loop spans 14 amino acids. Germline CDR1 LGHNA, CDR2 YSLEER. CDR3 in DNA: TGCGCCAGCAGCTTGACAGAGATGAACACTGAAGCTTTCTTT. Protein sequence: CASSLTEMNTEAFF.

The CDR3 here is CASSTPGTSGSYEQYF. DNA of the CDR3: TGTGCCAGCAGCACACCCGGGACTAGCGGTTCCTACGAGCAGTACTTC. The genes are TRBV7-9 and TRBJ2-7, with 11 bases identical to TRBD2. The CDR3 consists of 16 residues. With V trimmed by 5 bases and J by 1 base, 7 bases remained unmatched. Germline V lookup: CDR1 SEHNR, CDR2 FQNEAQ (reference sequence).

The V and J genes are TRBV6-4 and TRBJ2-1; maybe TRBD2 (6 bases). Trimming removed 4 bases from V and 7 bases from J, with 14 bases in between. Germline CDR1 reads MRHNA; CDR2 reads SNTAGT. This CDR3 region has 14 residues. The CDR3 loop reads CASSGGGEGNEQFF. CDR3 coding DNA: TGTGCCAGCAGTGGAGGCGGGGAAGGGAATGAGCAGTTCTTC.

This clone appeared a single time. This chain links TRBV4-2 with TRBJ2-5, with TRBD2 matching 11 bases. After removal of 4 bases from V and 1 base from J, the junction contained 14 bases not matched to a gene. The CDR3 spans 19 residues. CDR1 LGHNA and CDR2 YNFKEQ come from the germline V gene. CDR3 bases: TGTGCCAGCAGCCGCGGTGTGAGCAATAGCGGGAGGGCCCAAGAGACCCAGTACTTC. Encoded protein: CASSRGVSNSGRAQETQYF.

The genes are TRBV10-3 and TRBJ1-4; tentative D call: TRBD1 (5 bases). Between the trimmed V and J ends, which lost 0 bases and 5 bases, there was a span of 13 bases. CDR3 length: 16 residues. CDR1 ENHRY and CDR2 SYGVKD come from the germline V gene. The CDR3 DNA reads TGTGCCATCAGTGAGTCGGGTACAGGAGTAAATGAAAAACTGTTTTTT. Translated: CAISESGTGVNEKLFF.

The chain carries TRBV9 and TRBJ2-7; TRBD2 matches at 7 bases. The junction had 19 bases not matched to a gene; V was cut back by 4 bases and J by 12 bases. This CDR3 contains 15 residues. Germline lookup yields CDR1 SGDLS and CDR2 YYNGEE. The CDR3 coding sequence is TGTGCCAGCAGCCCCCAACCGGGAGGAAGATTCTCGCCGTACTTC. Amino acids: CASSPQPGGRFSPYF.

The chain carries TRBV21-1 and TRBJ1-6; TRBD1, the table's D call, was not compared with the DNA. TRBV21-1 is labeled a pseudogene. This CDR3 is built from 14 residues. CDR3: CASSKGQYNSPLHF. The CDR3 DNA is TGTGCCAGCAGCAAGGGACAATATAATTCACCCCTCCACTTT.